The 24 T cell receptor beta chains below all came from one sample that was sequenced in a study of blood T cell repertoires in COVID-19. The method was immunoSEQ multiplex PCR; TCRdb's version includes in-frame clones alone and lacks a portion of them. The table has 250,000 or so clones, 75% to 90% seen once. Specimen: peripheral blood. These receptors were obtained from a woman in her thirties or forties who had recovered from COVID-19.

This chain connects TRBV5-1 to TRBJ2-1, with D perhaps matching TRBD2 (5 bases). Looked up from germline, CDR1 is SGHRS and CDR2 is YFSETQ. V was pared by 4 bases and J by 0 bases, with 14 bases between. CDR3 length equals 16 residues. The CDR3 loop reads CASSPPLASSYNEQFF. As DNA, the CDR3 is TGCGCCAGCAGCCCCCCCCTAGCTTCCTCCTACAATGAGCAGTTCTTC. The entire variable domain, with the rest obtained from reference TRBV5-1 and TRBJ2-1, is as follows: KAGVTQTPRYLIKTRGQQVTLSCSPISGHRSVSWYQQTPGQGLQFLFEYFSETQRNKGNFPGRFSGRQFSNSRSEMNVSTLELGDSALYLCASSPPLASSYNEQFFGPGTRLTVL.

The rearrangement joins TRBV5-6 to TRBJ2-5, with a possible D match to TRBD1 (5 bases). Germline CDR1 is SGHDT and CDR2 is YYEEEE. The CDR3 runs 14 residues. The germline V and J ends were trimmed by 4 bases and 5 bases, with 15 bases remaining between them. CDR3 loop: CASSQGTRVETQYF. CDR3 in DNA: TGTGCCAGCAGCCAAGGAACCAGGGTGGAGACCCAGTACTTC.

This clone was recorded only once. The chain recombines TRBV28 with TRBJ1-6; TRBD1 matches 8 bases. V gave up 10 bases and J gave up 8 bases; unmatched junction bases: 13. The CDR3 contains 15 residues. Per germline, CDR1 MDHEN and CDR2 SYDVKM. Here the CDR3 DNA reads TGTGCCACCCGCCCGGAGACAGGGGCATATTCACCCCTCCACTTT. Protein sequence: CATRPETGAYSPLHF.

CDR3 bases: TGTGCCACATCCCACAGGAGCAACACTGAAGCTTTCTTT. This translates into CATSHRSNTEAFF. J is TRBJ1-1 and V is TRBV2, with TRBD1 as a possible D gene (5 bases). Trimming stripped 10 bases from V and 2 bases from J, with 14 bases between. CDR3 size: 13 residues. Germline V lookup: CDR1 SNHLY, CDR2 FYNNEI.

This chain uses TRBV6-6 with TRBJ1-4; maybe TRBD1 (6 bases). Looked up from germline, CDR1 is MNHNY and CDR2 is SVGAGI (reference sequence). Deletions cut 2 bases from V and 8 bases from J, with 12 bases between. CDR3 length equals 14 residues. The CDR3 bases are TGTGCCAGCAGTTACGTTAGGGGGGGGGAAAAACTGTTTTTT. Protein: CASSYVRGGEKLFF.

The V call is TRBV12-5, the J call TRBJ1-5; 12 positions agree with TRBD1. The CDR3 is 16 amino acids. The V and J ends lost 2 bases and 7 bases, in that order; junction bases with no gene match: 6. Germline loops: CDR1 LGHNT, CDR2 FRNRAP. The CDR3 coding sequence is TGTGCTAGTGGTTTGAAACGGGACAGGGGGCTCCAGCCCCAGCATTTT. Its protein is CASGLKRDRGLQPQHF.

The genes are TRBV18 and TRBJ2-1; 7 bases are a match to TRBD1. CDR3 length: 15 amino acids. The germline CDR1 and CDR2 sequences are KGHSH and LQKENI. V shed 0 bases, J shed 8 bases, and the junction held 7 bases outside the gene matches. For the CDR3, the DNA is TGTGCCAGCTCACCACCGGGCAGGGGGTTCTATGAGCAGTTCTTC. Its protein is CASSPPGRGFYEQFF.

CDR3 nucleotide sequence: TGTGCCACCAGTGATATGACAGGGATCCCTGAAGCTTTCTTT. Translated, it gives CATSDMTGIPEAFF. The chain uses TRBV24-1 and TRBJ1-1; TRBD1 aligns across 7 bases. From germline, CDR1 is KGHDR and CDR2 SFDVKD. CDR3 length equals 14 residues. V gave up 3 bases and J gave up 6 bases; unmatched junction bases: 6.

This clone was recorded a few times. The chain carries TRBV7-9 and TRBJ2-4; perhaps TRBD1 as D (6 bases). Germline CDR1 is SEHNR and CDR2 is FQNEAQ (reference sequence). The CDR3 consists of 15 residues. Trimming removed 5 bases at V and 6 bases at J, with 17 bases between. Written as DNA, the CDR3 is TGTGCCAGCAGCCAGGTTACAGGGTTAGGAAACATTCAGTACTTC. Translated: CASSQVTGLGNIQYF.

The gene calls are TRBV18 and TRBJ1-6, with D possibly matching TRBD1 (5 bases). V lost 2 bases, J lost 7 bases, and 18 bases lay in between. The CDR3 runs 17 residues. Germline lookup yields CDR1 KGHSH and CDR2 LQKENI. The CDR3 is CASSPVMPGTGNSPLHF. CDR3 DNA: TGTGCCAGCTCACCAGTTATGCCCGGGACTGGGAATTCACCCCTCCACTTT. The whole variable domain, filled in from reference TRBV18 and TRBJ1-6, reads NAGVMQNPRHLVRRRGQEARLRCSPMKGHSHVYWYRQLPEEGLKFMVYLQKENIIDESGMPKERFSAEFPKEGPSILRIQQVVRGDSAAYFCASSPVMPGTGNSPLHFGNGTRLTVT.

Comment on this clone: Additional DNA sequences in this sample encode the identical CDR3. This chain joins TRBV1 and TRBJ1-3; whether TRBD1, the table's D call, matches the DNA was not checked. TRBV1 has pseudogene status. The CDR3 runs to 15 residues. In nucleotides, the CDR3 is TGCACCAGCAGCCCAGGTTCAGACGGAGGAAACACCATATATTTT. Protein: CTSSPGSDGGNTIYF.

V usage is TRBV2 and J usage is TRBJ1-6, with D unresolved. CDR3 size: 12 residues. The V gene's germline CDR1 is SNHLY and CDR2 FYNNEI. With 9 bases removed from V and 5 bases from J, the gap between germline ends came to 8 bases. The DNA of the CDR3 is TGTGCCAGTTCCCCAAATAATTCACCCCTCCACTTT. Its protein is CASSPNNSPLHF.

The gene calls are TRBV7-2 and TRBJ2-6; D is undetermined. V lost 6 bases, J lost 2 bases, and 11 bases lay in between. The CDR3 length is 15 residues. Germline V CDR1 and CDR2: SGHTA, FQGNSA. Written as DNA, the CDR3 is TGTGCCAGCAGGTTACCAGAGGCTGGGGCCAACGTCCTGACTTTC. It translates to CASRLPEAGANVLTF.

J is TRBJ2-1 and V is TRBV21-1; the tabulated D call, TRBD2, remains unverified against the DNA. TRBV21-1 is a listed pseudogene. This CDR3 spans 16 amino acids. Here the CDR3 reads CASSIPGGNSYNEQFF. The CDR3 DNA reads as TGTGCCAGCAGCATTCCGGGCGGGAACTCCTACAATGAGCAGTTCTTC.

The V gene is TRBV28, the J gene TRBJ2-7, with 7 bases aligning to TRBD1. The CDR3 runs 16 residues. Per germline, CDR1 MDHEN and CDR2 SYDVKM. After removal of 6 bases from V and 0 bases from J, the junction contained 11 bases not matched to a gene. The CDR3 DNA is TGTGCCAGCAGCGCCGGAGGACAGGTTCCCTCCTACGAGCAGTACTTC. It yields the protein CASSAGGQVPSYEQYF.

This rearrangement joins TRBV16 to TRBJ1-2; the D is unclear. Germline values: CDR1 KGHSY, CDR2 FQNENV. The CDR3 has 14 amino acids. V dropped 8 bases and J dropped 7 bases, with 20 bases sitting between them. CDR3: CASGLVWAPGGYTF. CDR3 nucleotide sequence: TGTGCCAGCGGTTTAGTATGGGCCCCTGGTGGCTACACCTTC. The full variable domain, rest sourced from reference TRBV16 and TRBJ1-2, is GEEVAQTPKHLVRGEGQKAKLYCAPIKGHSYVFWYQQVLKNEFKFLISFQNENVFDETGMPKERFSAKCLPNSPCSLEIQATKLEDSAVYFCASGLVWAPGGYTFGSGTRLTVV.

Worth noting for this clone: A junction end diverges from the germline sequence, so it may reflect a read error. V gene TRBV18 combines with J gene TRBJ2-1, with D perhaps being TRBD1 or TRBD2 (6 bases each). Germline lookup yields CDR1 KGHSH and CDR2 LQKENI. This CDR3 is 15 amino acids long. CDR3 bases: TGTGCCAGCTCGCCACAGGGACTCGCGGGTTATGAGCAGTTCTTC. Its protein is CASSPQGLAGYEQFF.

V gene TRBV7-8 combines with J gene TRBJ2-2; no definite D call. V shed 5 bases and J shed 8 bases, with 9 bases lying between them. CDR1 is SGHVS and CDR2 is FQNEAQ in the germline V gene. This CDR3 has 12 amino acids. CDR3 in amino acids: CASSLTRGELFF. The CDR3 bases are TGTGCCAGCAGCCTGACCAGGGGGGAGCTGTTTTTT.

The genes are TRBV14 and TRBJ2-2; 8 bases fit TRBD2. The CDR3 spans 15 residues. The germline V gene has CDR1 SGHDN and CDR2 FVKESK. J lost 4 bases, V lost 3 bases, and 4 bases had no gene match. CDR3 residues: CASSQTGGATGELFF. CDR3 sequence (DNA): TGTGCCAGCAGCCAGACCGGGGGGGCCACCGGGGAGCTGTTTTTT.

The chain couples TRBV30 to TRBJ1-2; TRBD1 aligns across 9 bases. The V gene end was trimmed by 8 bases and the J gene end by 5 bases; junction bases not matched to a gene: 9. The CDR3 has 13 residues. The germline V gene has CDR1 GTSNPN and CDR2 SVGIG (reference sequence). The CDR3 bases are TGTGCCATGGACAGGGGCGTTGGTTATGGCTACACCTTC. This encodes CAMDRGVGYGYTF.

This chain links TRBV30 with TRBJ2-3, with TRBD2 matching over 11 bases. Germline-derived CDR1 and CDR2 are GTSNPN and SVGIG (reference sequence). The CDR3 sequence is 16 residues long. V lost 5 bases to trimming and J lost 6 bases; unmatched junction nucleotides: 13. The CDR3 coding sequence is TGTGCCTGGTCGACCTTTAGCGGGGGGGCAGGTGATACGCAGTATTTT. Encoded protein: CAWSTFSGGAGDTQYF. Variable domain in full (rest from reference TRBV30 and TRBJ2-3): SQTIHQWPATLVQPVGSPLSLECTVEGTSNPNLYWYRQAAGRGLQLLFYSVGIGQISSEVPQNLSASRPQDRQFILSSKKLLLSDSGFYLCAWSTFSGGAGDTQYFGPGTRLTVL.

This clone occurred a few times. The chain recombines TRBV6-4 with TRBJ2-3; 9 bases are shared with TRBD2. The CDR3 loop spans 16 amino acids. V lost 2 bases to trimming and J lost 1 base; unmatched junction nucleotides: 4. Germline V gene sequence: CDR1 MRHNA, CDR2 SNTAGT. The CDR3 protein is CASSDRASGGTDTQYF. CDR3 sequence (DNA): TGTGCCAGCAGTGACCGAGCTAGCGGGGGCACAGATACGCAGTATTTT.

CDR3 DNA sequence: TGTGCCAGCAGACCCTCCGGGGGACGCTATGGCTACACCTTC. It encodes CASRPSGGRYGYTF. This rearrangement joins TRBV6-5 to TRBJ1-2; D is perhaps TRBD1 (5 bases). The V gene's germline CDR1 is MNHEY and CDR2 SVGAGI. This CDR3 has 14 residues. The V and J ends lost 6 bases and 4 bases respectively, with 15 bases between them.

J is TRBJ2-1 and V is TRBV10-3, with 10 bases fitting TRBD2. Germline V gives CDR1 ENHRY, CDR2 SYGVKD. CDR3 length: 18 amino acids. Trimming cost V 6 bases and J 7 bases; bases outside gene matches: 18. The CDR3 here is CAISPTVTSGAIGNEQFF. In DNA, the CDR3 is TGTGCCATCAGCCCAACCGTAACTAGCGGGGCCATTGGGAATGAGCAGTTCTTC.